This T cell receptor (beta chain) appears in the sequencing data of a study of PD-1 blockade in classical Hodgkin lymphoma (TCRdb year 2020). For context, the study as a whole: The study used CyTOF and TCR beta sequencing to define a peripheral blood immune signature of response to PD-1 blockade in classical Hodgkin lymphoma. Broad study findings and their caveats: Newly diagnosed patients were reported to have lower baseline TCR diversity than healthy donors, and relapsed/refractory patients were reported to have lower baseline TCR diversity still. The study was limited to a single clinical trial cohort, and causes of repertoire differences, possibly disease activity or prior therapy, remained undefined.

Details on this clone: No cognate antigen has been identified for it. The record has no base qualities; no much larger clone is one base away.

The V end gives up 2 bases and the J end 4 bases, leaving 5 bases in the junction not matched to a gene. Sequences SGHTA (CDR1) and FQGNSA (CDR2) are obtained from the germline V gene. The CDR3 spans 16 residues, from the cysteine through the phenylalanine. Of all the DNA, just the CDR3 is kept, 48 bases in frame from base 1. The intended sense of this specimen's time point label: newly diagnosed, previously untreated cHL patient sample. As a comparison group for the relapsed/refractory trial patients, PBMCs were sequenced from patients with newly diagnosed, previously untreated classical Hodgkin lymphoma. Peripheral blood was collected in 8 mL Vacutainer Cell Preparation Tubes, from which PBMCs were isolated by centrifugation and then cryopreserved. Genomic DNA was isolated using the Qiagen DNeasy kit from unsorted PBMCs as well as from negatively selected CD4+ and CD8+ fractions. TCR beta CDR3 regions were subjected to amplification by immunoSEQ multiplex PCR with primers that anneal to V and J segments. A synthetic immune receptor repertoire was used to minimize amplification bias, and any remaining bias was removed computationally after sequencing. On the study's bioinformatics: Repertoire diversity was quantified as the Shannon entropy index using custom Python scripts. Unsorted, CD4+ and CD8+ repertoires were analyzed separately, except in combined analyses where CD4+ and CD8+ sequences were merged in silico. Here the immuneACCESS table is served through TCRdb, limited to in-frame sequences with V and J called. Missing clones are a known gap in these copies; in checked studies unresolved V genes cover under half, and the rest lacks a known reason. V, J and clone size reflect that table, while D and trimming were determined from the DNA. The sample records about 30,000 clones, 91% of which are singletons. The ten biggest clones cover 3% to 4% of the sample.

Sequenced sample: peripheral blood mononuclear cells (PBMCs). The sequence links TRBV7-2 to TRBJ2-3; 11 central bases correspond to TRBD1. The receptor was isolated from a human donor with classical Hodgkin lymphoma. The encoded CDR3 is CASSLRTGGGADTQYF. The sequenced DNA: TGTGCCAGCAGCTTAAGGACAGGGGGCGGAGCAGATACGCAGTATTTT.